This paragraph reports one TCR beta chain. Its binding antigen is unknown. No much larger clone is present one base from it, and per-base qualities are unavailable. Per the publication, the time point label means: baseline before first vaccination. Vaccinee samples came from UK trials COV001 and COV002, including a single-blind randomized controlled phase 2/3 trial of AZD1222 (ChAdOx1 nCoV-19) in healthy adults. For TCRbeta chain sequencing, PBMC samples were collected from trial participants at day 0 and at day 28 after the second dose. V is cut by 0 bases and J by 8 bases, and the space between the germline ends is 12 bases. The CDR1 and CDR2 encoded by the germline V gene (reference sequence) are SGHKS and YYEKEE. Reading from cysteine to phenylalanine, the CDR3 counts 14 amino acids. Only the CDR3 portion is preserved as DNA: 42 bases, with reading frame beginning at the first base. The CDR3 regions of human TCRbeta chains were subjected to immunosequencing. On the study's bioinformatics: TCRs in the repertoires were compared against a reference library of SARS-CoV-2-specific TCRs that had been generated with the MIRA antigen-specificity platform. Breadth was defined as the fraction of unique TCRs that were SARS-CoV-2-associated, and depth was defined as the fraction of total T cells that were SARS-CoV-2-associated. Each spike-specific TCR was assigned to its reactive spike region and to a CD4 or CD8 class using the MIRA data. Log10-transformed breadth and depth values were compared by one-way ANOVA with Sidak's multiple comparisons tests. As stored in TCRdb, this immuneACCESS dataset retains in-frame rearrangements with V and J assigned. A fraction of the clones does not appear; measured against another copy, unresolved V genes explain less than half of the discrepancy, and the remainder lacks a known reason. D and trimming were read from the DNA, whereas the V and J calls and clone size are those reported in that table. The sample includes some 160,000 clones, with approximately 93% observed a single time. The ten largest clones represent over 0.7% of the sample.

This specimen belongs to a study of T cell responses to AZD1222 COVID-19 vaccine (dated by TCRdb to the early 2020s). The study in broad terms: Because spike-specific TCR depth and breadth did not differ between the two schedules, AZD1222 recipients who got a second dose at roughly 4 weeks were pooled with those who got a second dose at roughly 12 weeks. Trial participants were enrolled by age into 18-55, 56-69 and 70-plus year subgroups, with roughly 160, 29 and 62 TCR-sequenced participants respectively. A total of 233 trial participants underwent TCR sequencing, of whom about 210 received two doses of AZD1222 and 26 received two doses of the MenACWY control vaccine. Results the study describes overall, beyond this receptor: No day 14 peak-response samples were available, so repertoires were characterized only after the peak T cell response. The 56-69-year group was small, and its depth increase did not reach significance, likely because of low power. After two AZD1222 doses, spike-specific TCR breadth and depth were significantly higher than at day 0 and than in MenACWY recipients. Reportedly, close to half of the unique spike-specific TCRs recognized epitopes lying outside the regions that are mutated in the B.1.351 and B.1.1.7 variants. Participants were mostly white British and included more females than males, and it was suggested by the authors that clonal diversity may have been underestimated. The whole spike protein was spanned by vaccine-associated CD4 TCRs, and dominant responses were seen in regions 160-218 and 743-854. Conclusions about previously exposed vaccinees were limited because only a handful of AZD1222 recipients were SARS-CoV-2 seropositive at baseline.

The source was peripheral blood, collected on day 0 of AZD1222 vaccination. The chain is assembled from TRBV5-5 and TRBJ2-1; perhaps TRBD1 is the D gene, with 7 bases matching. The TCR originated in an adult in good health. The DNA reads TGTGCCAGCAGCTTGGGGCAGGGGGGCGATGAGCAGTTCTTC. Its coded protein is CASSLGQGGDEQFF.